The present entry profiles one TCR beta chain with its context. The antigen remains unidentified. Per germline, CDR1 MNHNS and CDR2 SASEGT. Trimming shortened V by 2 bases and J by 6 bases, and 13 bases separated the two germline ends. The CDR3 sequence is 15 residues long. The repertoire was sequenced with immunoSEQ multiplex PCR; TCRdb's copy has only in-frame clones and lacks some. The profile covers approximately 1,500,000 clones, with nearly 99% appearing a single time and around 0.47% taken by the ten largest. The data belong to a study of shared clonotypes between healthy human individuals. Overall study findings and caveats: Clonotype sharing among donors, it was expected, would be affected by sequencing depth. Non-shared clonotypes displayed generation probabilities falling below those of clonotypes present in all four donors.

The receptor was derived from a young man in good health. The J gene is TRBJ1-4, the V gene TRBV6-1; D uncertain. The sequenced material came from naive CD4+ T cells sorted from blood. The subset denotes: CD45RA+ positively selected. DNA of the CDR3: TGTGCCAGCAGTGAATTTTCTCGTGGGGATGAAAAACTGTTTTTT. Translated, it gives CASSEFSRGDEKLFF.